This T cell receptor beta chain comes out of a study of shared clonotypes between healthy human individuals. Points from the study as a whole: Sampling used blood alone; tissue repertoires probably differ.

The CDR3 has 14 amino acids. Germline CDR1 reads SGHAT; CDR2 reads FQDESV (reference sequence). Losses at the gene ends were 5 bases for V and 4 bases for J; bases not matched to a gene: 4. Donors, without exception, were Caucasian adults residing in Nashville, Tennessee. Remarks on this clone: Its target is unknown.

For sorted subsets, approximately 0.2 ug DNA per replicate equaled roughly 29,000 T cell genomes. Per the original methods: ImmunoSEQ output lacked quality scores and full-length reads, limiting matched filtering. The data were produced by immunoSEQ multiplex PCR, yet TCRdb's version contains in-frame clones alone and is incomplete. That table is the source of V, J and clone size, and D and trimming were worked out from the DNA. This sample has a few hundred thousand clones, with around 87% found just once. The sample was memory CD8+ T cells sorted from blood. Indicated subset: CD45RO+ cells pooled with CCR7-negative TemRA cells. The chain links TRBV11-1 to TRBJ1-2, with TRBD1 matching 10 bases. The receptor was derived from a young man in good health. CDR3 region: CASSTGQGTYGYTF. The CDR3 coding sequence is TGTGCCAGCAGCACGGGACAGGGGACCTATGGCTACACCTTC.